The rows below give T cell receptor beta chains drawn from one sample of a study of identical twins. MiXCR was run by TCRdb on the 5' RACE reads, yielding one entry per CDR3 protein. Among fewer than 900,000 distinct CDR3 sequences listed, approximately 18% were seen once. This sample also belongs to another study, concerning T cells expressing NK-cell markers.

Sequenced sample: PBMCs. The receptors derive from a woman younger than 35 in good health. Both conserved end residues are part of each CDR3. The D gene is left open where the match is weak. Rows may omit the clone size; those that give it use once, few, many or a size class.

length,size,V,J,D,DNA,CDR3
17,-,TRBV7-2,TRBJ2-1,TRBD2,TGTGCCAGCAGCTTGAGGATTAGCGGGGGGGCCTACAATGAGCAGTTCTTC,CASSLRISGGAYNEQFF
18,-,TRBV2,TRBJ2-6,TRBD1,TGTGCCATCAGTTCCCGGGACAGGGCATTTAGGGGGGCCAACGTCCTGACTTTC,CAISSRDRAFRGANVLTF
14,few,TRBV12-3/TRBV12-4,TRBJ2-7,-,TGTGCCAGCAGAGACCTCAGGAGCTCCTACGAGCAGTACTTC,CASRDLRSSYEQYF
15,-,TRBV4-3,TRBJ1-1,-,TGCGCCAGCAGCCAAGCGGTTTCAGGGGACACTGAAGCTTTCTTT,CASSQAVSGDTEAFF
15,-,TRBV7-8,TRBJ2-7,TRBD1,TGTGCCAGCAGCTCAACCAGGGGGCATTTGGACGAGCAGTACTTC,CASSSTRGHLDEQYF
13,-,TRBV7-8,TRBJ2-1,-,TGTGCCAGCAGCCAGAACTCCTACAATGAGCAGTTCTTC,CASSQNSYNEQFF
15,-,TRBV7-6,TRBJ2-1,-,TGTGCCAGCAGCTTAGACGGTCTGTCGGGGAATGAGCAGTTCTTC,CASSLDGLSGNEQFF
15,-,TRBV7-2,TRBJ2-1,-,TGTGCCAGCAGCTTAGCTGCCACAAGAAGGAATGAGCAGTTCTTC,CASSLAATRRNEQFF
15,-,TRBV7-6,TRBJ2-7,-,TGTGCCAGCAGCCCGGAACAGGGAATTTCCTACGAGCAGTACTTC,CASSPEQGISYEQYF
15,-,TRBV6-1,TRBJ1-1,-,TGTGCCAGCAGTCTTTTGGGAACCCGGAACACTGAAGCTTTCTTT,CASSLLGTRNTEAFF
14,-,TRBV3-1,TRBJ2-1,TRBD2,TGTGCCAGCACTAGGGAGGGCCTTGGGAATGAGCAGTTCTTC,CASTREGLGNEQFF
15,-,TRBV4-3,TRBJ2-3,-,TGCGCCAGCAGCCAGCGAGAGGGGGGGGCAGATACGCAGTATTTT,CASSQREGGADTQYF
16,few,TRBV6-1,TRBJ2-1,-,TGTGCCAGCACTGGAGACCGGGGTGGCTCATACAATGAGCAGTTCTTC,CASTGDRGGSYNEQFF
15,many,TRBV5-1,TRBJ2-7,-,TGCGCCAGCAGCTTGGGGGGAACAGCATCCTACGAGCAGTACTTC,CASSLGGTASYEQYF
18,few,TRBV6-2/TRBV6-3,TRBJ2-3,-,TGTGCCAGCAGTTACTCGACGTCAGGGCTGGTTGCCACAGATACGCAGTATTTT,CASSYSTSGLVATDTQYF
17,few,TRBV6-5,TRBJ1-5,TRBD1,TGTGCCAGCAGTTACTCCAAGGGGACAGGGAGAAATCAGCCCCAGCATTTT,CASSYSKGTGRNQPQHF
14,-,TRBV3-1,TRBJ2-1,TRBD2,TGTGCCAGCTCTTTTATCGGGGGGTACAATGAGCAGTTCTTC,CASSFIGGYNEQFF
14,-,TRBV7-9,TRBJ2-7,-,TGTGCCAGCAGCTTAGTTCAGGGGGAGGGCGAGCAGTACTTC,CASSLVQGEGEQYF
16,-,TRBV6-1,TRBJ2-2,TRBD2,TGTGCCAGCAGAAGATTAGCGGGAGGGCCCCACGGGGAGCTGTTTTTT,CASRRLAGGPHGELFF
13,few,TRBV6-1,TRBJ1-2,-,TGTGCCAGCAGTCAAACAGGGAACTATGGCTACACCTTC,CASSQTGNYGYTF
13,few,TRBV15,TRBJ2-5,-,TGTGCCACCAGCAGAGATTACCAAGAGACCCAGTACTTC,CATSRDYQETQYF
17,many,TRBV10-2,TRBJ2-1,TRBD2,TGCGCCAGCAGGGAGGGACCCGGACTAGCGGAAGCCAATGAGCAGTTCTTC,CASREGPGLAEANEQFF
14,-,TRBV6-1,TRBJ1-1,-,TGTGCCAGCGGAGATCATGGGGGGTACACTGAAGCTTTCTTT,CASGDHGGYTEAFF
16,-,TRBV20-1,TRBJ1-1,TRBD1,TGCAGTGCTAGAGAACACCACGCAGGGGGAGGGACTGAAGCTTTCTTT,CSAREHHAGGGTEAFF
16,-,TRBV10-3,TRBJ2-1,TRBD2,TGTGCCATCGGAGGCCGGGTAGCGGGCTCCTACAATGAGCAGTTCTTC,CAIGGRVAGSYNEQFF
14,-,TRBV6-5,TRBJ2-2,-,TGTGCCAGCAGTTACCAGCCAAACACCGGGGAGCTGTTTTTT,CASSYQPNTGELFF
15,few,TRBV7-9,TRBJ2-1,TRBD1,TGTGCCAGCAGTTTACAGGGGGCATCCTACAATGAGCAGTTCTTC,CASSLQGASYNEQFF
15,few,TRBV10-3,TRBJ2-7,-,TGTGCCATCAGTGAGTGGGCGTTGAACTCCTACGAGCAGTACTTC,CAISEWALNSYEQYF
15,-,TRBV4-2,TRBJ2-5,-,TGTGCCAGCAGCCAAGGGTCAGTCGGACGGGAGACCCAGTACTTC,CASSQGSVGRETQYF
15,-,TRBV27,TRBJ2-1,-,TGTGCCAGCAGCCCCTTAAATGACCTCAGTACCAAAGAGTTCTTC,CASSPLNDLSTKEFF
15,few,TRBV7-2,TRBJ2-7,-,TGTGCCAGCAGCGGACGGTCCAGGCAGGCCTACGAGCAGTACTTC,CASSGRSRQAYEQYF
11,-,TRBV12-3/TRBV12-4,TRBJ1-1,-,TGTGCCAGCAGTTTAGGGAGCGTGGCTTTCTTT,CASSLGSVAFF
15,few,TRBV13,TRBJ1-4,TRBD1,TGTGCCAGCAGCCAACCCGGGACAGGGGATGAAAAACTGTTTTTT,CASSQPGTGDEKLFF
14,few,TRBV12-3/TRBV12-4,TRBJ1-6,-,TGTGCCAGCAGCCCGGGACGGATGAATTCACCCCTCCACTTT,CASSPGRMNSPLHF
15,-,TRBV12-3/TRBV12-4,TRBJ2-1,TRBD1,TGTGCCAGCAGTTGGGGACAGGGCTCCTACAATGAGCAGTTCTTC,CASSWGQGSYNEQFF
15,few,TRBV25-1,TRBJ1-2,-,TGTGCCAGCAGTTTGCAGGGAGTGCGGCTAGACGGCTACACCTTC,CASSLQGVRLDGYTF
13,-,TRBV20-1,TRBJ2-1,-,TGCAGTGCTAGAGATCTGTTCGAGGGAGAGCAGTTCTTC,CSARDLFEGEQFF
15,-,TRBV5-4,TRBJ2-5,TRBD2,TGTGCCAGCAGCAGCAAGACTAGCGCGTTAGAGACCCAGTACTTC,CASSSKTSALETQYF
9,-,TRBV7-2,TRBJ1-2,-,TGTGCCAGCAGCTTAGAGCCAGCCTTC,CASSLEPAF
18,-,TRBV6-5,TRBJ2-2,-,TGTGCCAGCAGTTACTCGCAAGGCGGGGTCTTTAACACCGGGGAGCTGTTTTTT,CASSYSQGGVFNTGELFF
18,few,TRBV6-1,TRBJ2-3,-,TGTGCCAGCAGTCTTTTTTCCCTCGGGGGGCAAGGTACAGATACGCAGTATTTT,CASSLFSLGGQGTDTQYF
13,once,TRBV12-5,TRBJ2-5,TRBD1,TGTGCTAGTGGGGTGGACAGGGGAGAGACCCAGTACTTC,CASGVDRGETQYF
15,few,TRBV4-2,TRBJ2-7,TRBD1,TGTGCCAGCGGAGTGAAGGACAGGGAATCGTCCGAGCAGTACTTC,CASGVKDRESSEQYF
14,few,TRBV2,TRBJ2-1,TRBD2,TGTGCCAGCAGTGTCGCGGGGGGGCGCGATGAGCAGTTCTTC,CASSVAGGRDEQFF
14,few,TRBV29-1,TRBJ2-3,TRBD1,TGCAGCGTTGCAGGGCAGGGGGCTCCAGATACGCAGTATTTT,CSVAGQGAPDTQYF
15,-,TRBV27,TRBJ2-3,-,TGTGCCAGCAGTTTAGGGCAGCGTTTCACAGATACGCAGTATTTT,CASSLGQRFTDTQYF
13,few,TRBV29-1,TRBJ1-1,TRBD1,TGCAGTTCCCTGCAGGGGGGGTACACTGAAGCTTTCTTT,CSSLQGGYTEAFF
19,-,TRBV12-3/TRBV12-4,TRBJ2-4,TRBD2,TGTGCCAGCAGTTTAACTTTCGGGAGGGCGGGGGCCCCCAAAAACATTCAGTACTTC,CASSLTFGRAGAPKNIQYF
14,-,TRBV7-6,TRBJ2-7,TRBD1,TGTGCCAGCAGCTTTAGACCGGACAGGGGCGAGCAGTACTTC,CASSFRPDRGEQYF
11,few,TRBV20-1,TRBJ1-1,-,TGCAGTGCTAGAGATTCGATGGGAGCTTTCTTT,CSARDSMGAFF
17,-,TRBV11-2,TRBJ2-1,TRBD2,TGTGCCAGCAGCGAACTCGCCGGGACTAGCAGGGCCAATGAGCAGTTCTTC,CASSELAGTSRANEQFF
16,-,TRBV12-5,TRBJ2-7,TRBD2,TGTGCTAGTGGTTTGTCCCCCGGGACTAGCAATGACGAGCAGTACTTC,CASGLSPGTSNDEQYF
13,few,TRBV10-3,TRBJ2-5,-,TGTGCCATCAGATCAGGGATTGAGGAGACCCAGTACTTC,CAIRSGIEETQYF
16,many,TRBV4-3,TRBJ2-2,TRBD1,TGCGCCAGCAGCCAGGACAGGGGTGGATATCCCGGGGAGCTGTTTTTT,CASSQDRGGYPGELFF
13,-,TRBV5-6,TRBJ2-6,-,TGTGCCAGCAGCTTGGACTGGGCCAACGTCCTGACTTTC,CASSLDWANVLTF
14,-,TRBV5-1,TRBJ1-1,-,TGCGCCAGCAGCCGAGGACAGATGGCCACTGAAGCTTTCTTT,CASSRGQMATEAFF
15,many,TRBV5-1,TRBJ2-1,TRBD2,TGCGCCAGCAGCTTGGTTGCGGGGGGGGCCAATGAGCAGTTCTTC,CASSLVAGGANEQFF
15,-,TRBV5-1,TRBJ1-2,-,TGCGCCAGCAGCGGCGGAGGGCCTCGGGCTTATGGCTACACCTTC,CASSGGGPRAYGYTF